Sequencing of this T cell receptor (beta chain) was carried out in a study of CD8 T cells in Susac syndrome. CDR1 SGHDT and CDR2 YYEEEE come from the germline V gene. The CDR3 loop spans 12 amino acids. Trimming removed 1 base at V and 6 bases at J, with 5 bases between. Reverse transcription of about 0.45 to 1 ug RNA was performed with random hexamers. A single record per CDR3 protein comes from TCRdb applying MiXCR to the immunoSEQ multiplex PCR reads. The repertoire holds 200,000 to 250,000 distinct CDR3 sequences, with about 94% as singletons. Sequenced input: CD8+ T cells from PBMCs. The source is a human donor with multiple sclerosis. The chain carries TRBV5-6 and TRBJ1-5; unclear D gene. In DNA form, the CDR3 reads TGTGCCAGCAGCTTGATAGGTCAGCCCCAGCATTTT. Protein: CASSLIGQPQHF.